The next 14 T cell receptor beta chains were all read from a single sample in a study of identical twins. Each CDR3 protein is one row after TCRdb ran MiXCR on the 5' RACE reads. This sample has under 900,000 distinct CDR3 sequences, with 15% to 20% found just once. These sequences were also reported in another study, on T cells expressing NK-cell markers.

The source material was PBMCs. All receptors come from a woman younger than 30 in good health.

This clonotype was detected only a few times. This chain uses TRBV12-3 or TRBV12-4 with TRBJ2-3, with D maybe TRBD1 (6 bases). The CDR3 loop spans 15 amino acids. V was cut by 3 bases and J by 2 bases, with 12 bases left in between. The CDR3 loop is CASSFQGLITDTQYF. CDR3 DNA: TGTGCCAGCAGTTTTCAGGGGTTGATCACAGATACGCAGTATTTT.

The table lists this clonotype with a few counts. The chain couples TRBV29-1 to TRBJ2-5; D not certain. The CDR3 loop spans 13 amino acids. From germline, CDR1 is SQVTM and CDR2 ANQGSEA. V lost 2 bases to trimming and J lost 2 bases, with 9 bases between them. In DNA form, the CDR3 reads TGCAGCGTTGAACGACACAAACAAGAGACCCAGTACTTC. It yields the protein CSVERHKQETQYF.

V gene TRBV10-2 combines with J gene TRBJ2-1, with 7 positions matching TRBD2. CDR3 size: 14 residues. The germline V gene encodes CDR1 WSHSY and CDR2 SAAADI. Trimming at V came to 7 bases and at J to 4 bases, leaving 7 bases not matched to a gene. The CDR3 nucleotides read TGCGCCAGCAACCCAGCGGGATCTTACAATGAGCAGTTCTTC. Its translation is CASNPAGSYNEQFF.

This clonotype was seen a few times. V gene TRBV20-1 combines with J gene TRBJ2-3; a weak D match, TRBD2 (6 bases). The CDR3 covers 15 residues. The germline V gene encodes CDR1 DFQATT and CDR2 SNEGSKA (reference sequence). Deletions cut 4 bases from V and 0 bases from J, with 14 bases between. CDR3 bases: TGCAGTGCTATAACGCTAGCGAGTAGCACAGATACGCAGTATTTT. This gives the protein CSAITLASSTDTQYF.

This clonotype came up a few times. The V gene is TRBV27, the J gene TRBJ1-4; no clear D. CDR3 length: 13 amino acids. The V gene's germline CDR1 is MNHEY and CDR2 SMNVEV (reference sequence). The V and J ends lost 3 bases and 8 bases respectively, with 10 bases between them. DNA for the CDR3: TGTGCCAGCAGTTTGGGCAGGAGGGAAAAACTGTTTTTT. Its translation is CASSLGRREKLFF.

The chain joins TRBV4-2 to TRBJ2-3; 10 bases are a match to TRBD2. The J segment lost 7 bases and the V segment lost 0 bases, leaving 10 bases of the junction unmatched. The CDR3 is 17 residues long. CDR1 LGHNA and CDR2 YNFKEQ come from the germline V gene. The CDR3 sequence is CASSQETRLAGANTQYF. Written as DNA, the CDR3 is TGTGCCAGCAGCCAAGAGACAAGGCTAGCGGGGGCTAATACGCAGTATTTT.

This clonotype was seen a handful of times. The chain combines TRBV7-2 with TRBJ2-5, with 9 bases fitting TRBD2. With V trimmed by 2 bases and J by 4 bases, 11 bases remained unmatched. Germline V CDR1 and CDR2: SGHTA, FQGNSA. The CDR3 sequence is 17 residues long. The CDR3 DNA is TGTGCCAGCAGCTTAACTAGCGGGTCAAAAGGAGGAGAGACCCAGTACTTC. Amino acids: CASSLTSGSKGGETQYF.

At least ten counts were recorded for this clonotype. The CDR3 reads CASSLFGGYGYTF. In nucleotides, the CDR3 is TGTGCCAGCAGTTTATTTGGGGGCTATGGCTACACCTTC. V and J are TRBV27 and TRBJ1-2, with D possibly being TRBD1 (5 bases). Germline V lookup: CDR1 MNHEY, CDR2 SMNVEV (reference sequence). Trimming cost V 1 base and J 4 bases, with 7 bases left between them. The CDR3 sequence is 13 residues long.

The table lists this clonotype with many counts. The V call is TRBV25-1, the J call TRBJ1-2, with 10 bases that match TRBD1. This CDR3 has 14 amino acids. J lost 3 bases, V lost 4 bases, and 2 bases had no gene match. The germline gives CDR1 MGHDK, CDR2 SYGVNS. The CDR3 sequence is CASSVGQGDYGYTF. CDR3 nucleotide sequence: TGTGCCAGCAGTGTAGGACAGGGGGACTATGGCTACACCTTC.

This clonotype was observed at least ten times. This chain uses TRBV7-2 with TRBJ2-1, with D tentatively TRBD1 (5 bases). Per the germline V gene, CDR1 is SGHTA and CDR2 is FQGNSA. There are 15 residues in the CDR3. Trimming shortened V by 1 base and J by 1 base, and 8 bases separated the two germline ends. CDR3 in DNA: TGTGCCAGCAGCTTAGAAGGGGCATCCTACAATGAGCAGTTCTTC. Amino acid sequence: CASSLEGASYNEQFF.

The chain couples TRBV7-3 to TRBJ2-2, with D maybe TRBD1 (6 bases). Trimming shortened V by 8 bases and J by 6 bases, and 13 bases separated the two germline ends. Germline V gene data show CDR1 as SGHTA and CDR2 as FQGTGA. This CDR3 is 13 amino acids long. CDR3 DNA: TGTGCCAGCGGGGCAGGGGCCGCCGGGGAGCTGTTTTTT. It encodes CASGAGAAGELFF.

Only a few counts were recorded for this clonotype. The chain has TRBV5-1 and TRBJ2-7, with unresolved D. Trimming stripped 4 bases from V and 4 bases from J, with 15 bases between. CDR1 and CDR2 (germline): SGHRS, YFSETQ. There are 14 residues in the CDR3. The CDR3 here is CASSLRYSSYEQYF. For the CDR3, the DNA is TGCGCCAGCAGCCTCAGGTACAGTTCATACGAGCAGTACTTC.

This clonotype was observed many times. CDR3 loop: CSASSGVGPDTQYF. The CDR3 DNA reads as TGCAGTGCCTCAAGCGGGGTTGGGCCAGATACGCAGTATTTT. V is TRBV20-1 and J is TRBJ2-3; TRBD2 agrees at 7 bases. Germline-derived CDR1 and CDR2 are DFQATT and SNEGSKA (reference sequence). The CDR3 has 14 amino acids. The trim removed 6 bases at V and 4 bases at J, leaving 10 bases unmatched.

The gene calls are TRBV5-1 and TRBJ2-1; D not certain. This CDR3 has 16 amino acids. Germline CDR1 SGHRS, CDR2 YFSETQ. V was shortened by 3 bases and J by 0 bases, with 13 bases between the two germline ends. The CDR3 sequence is CASSSTFLNSYNEQFF. CDR3 sequence (DNA): TGCGCCAGCAGCTCGACCTTCCTAAACTCCTACAATGAGCAGTTCTTC.